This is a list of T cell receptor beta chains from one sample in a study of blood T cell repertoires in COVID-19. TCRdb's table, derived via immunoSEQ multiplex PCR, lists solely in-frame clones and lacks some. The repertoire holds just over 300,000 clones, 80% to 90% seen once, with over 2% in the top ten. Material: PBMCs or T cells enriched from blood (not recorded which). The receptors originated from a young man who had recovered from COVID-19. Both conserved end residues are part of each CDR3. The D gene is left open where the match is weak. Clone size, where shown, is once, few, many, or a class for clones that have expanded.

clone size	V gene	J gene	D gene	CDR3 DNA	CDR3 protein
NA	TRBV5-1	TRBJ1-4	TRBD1	TGCGCCAGCAGCCCGGGACAGCGAGCAACTAATGAAAAACTGTTTTTT	CASSPGQRATNEKLFF
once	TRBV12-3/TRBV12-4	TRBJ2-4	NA	TGTGCCAGCAGTCTCAGGGGAAACATTCAGTACTTC	CASSLRGNIQYF
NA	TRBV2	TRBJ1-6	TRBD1	TGTGCCAGCAGTGTACGGGACAGGGGGGATTCACCCCTCCACTTT	CASSVRDRGDSPLHF
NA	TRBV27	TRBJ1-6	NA	TGTGCCAGCAGTTTATCGATCGGGACTCACGATTCACCCCTCCACTTT	CASSLSIGTHDSPLHF
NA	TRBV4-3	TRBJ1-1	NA	TGCGCCAGCAGCCAAGATTTGGGCAGGGCCACTGAAGCTTTCTTT	CASSQDLGRATEAFF
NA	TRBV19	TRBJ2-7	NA	TGTGCCAGTAATCCGGGACACAACTCCTACGAGCAGTACTTC	CASNPGHNSYEQYF
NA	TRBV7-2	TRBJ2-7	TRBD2	TGTGCCAGCAGCTTAACCCCCCCCGCGCGGGGGAACTTC	CASSLTPPARGNF
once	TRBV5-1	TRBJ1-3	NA	TGCGCCAGCAGCTTGGAGGGGATTCGCTCTGGAAACACCATATATTTT	CASSLEGIRSGNTIYF
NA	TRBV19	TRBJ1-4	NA	TGTGCCAGTAAAGTTCGCGGGGATCCCACTGCAACTAATGAAAAACTGTTTTTT	CASKVRGDPTATNEKLFF
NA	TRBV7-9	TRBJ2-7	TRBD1	TGTGCCAGCCGAAATTTCCAGGGACAGACCTACGAGCAGTACTTC	CASRNFQGQTYEQYF
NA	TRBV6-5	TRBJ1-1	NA	TGTGCCAGCAGTCGGGTCGGTGGCACTGAAGCTTTCTTT	CASSRVGGTEAFF
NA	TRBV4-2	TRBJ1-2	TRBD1	TGTGCCAGCAGCCCAGGGGGTCGTTCGAACTATGGCTACACCTTC	CASSPGGRSNYGYTF
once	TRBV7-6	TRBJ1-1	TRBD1	TGTGCCAGCAGCTTAAGGGGACAGGGTACTGAAGCTTTCTTT	CASSLRGQGTEAFF
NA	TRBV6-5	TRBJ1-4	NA	TGTGCCAGCAGCCCCATTTTACGGGCTAATGAAAAACTGTTTTTT	CASSPILRANEKLFF
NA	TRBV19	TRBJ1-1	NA	TGTGCCAGTAGAGACCGACAGGAGGAAGCTTTCTTT	CASRDRQEEAFF
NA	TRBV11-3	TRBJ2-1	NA	TGTGCCAGCAGCTTTGGCGGTCGATCCTACAATGAGCAGTTCTTC	CASSFGGRSYNEQFF
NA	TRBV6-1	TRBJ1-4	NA	TGTGCCAGCAGTGTCCAGAAGGGAGGGGCTGCCTATAATGAAAAACTGTTTTTT	CASSVQKGGAAYNEKLFF
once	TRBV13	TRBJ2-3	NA	TGTGCCAGCAGTTCGGTTGCAGATACGCAGTATTTT	CASSSVADTQYF
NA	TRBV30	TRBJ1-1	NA	TGTGCCCAAATCCGGGAGGGGAACACTGAAGCTTTCTTT	CAQIREGNTEAFF
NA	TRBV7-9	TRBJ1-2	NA	TGTGCCAGCAGCCCGAGGGCCGGACAGTATGGCTACACCTTC	CASSPRAGQYGYTF
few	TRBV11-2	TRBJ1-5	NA	TGTGCCAGCAGCTTAGATGGCGGGGAAAGTCAGCCCCAGCATTTT	CASSLDGGESQPQHF
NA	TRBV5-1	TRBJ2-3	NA	TGCGCCAGCAGCTTGGGACAGGACCCTTCCACAGATACGCAGTATTTT	CASSLGQDPSTDTQYF
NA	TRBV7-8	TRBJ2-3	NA	TGTGCCAGCAGCGCGGGGAGGGAAAGGGGGACAGATACGCAGTATTTT	CASSAGRERGTDTQYF
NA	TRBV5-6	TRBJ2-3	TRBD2	TGTGCCAGCAGCTTCCTAGCGGGGGGCCACACAGATACGCAGTATTTT	CASSFLAGGHTDTQYF